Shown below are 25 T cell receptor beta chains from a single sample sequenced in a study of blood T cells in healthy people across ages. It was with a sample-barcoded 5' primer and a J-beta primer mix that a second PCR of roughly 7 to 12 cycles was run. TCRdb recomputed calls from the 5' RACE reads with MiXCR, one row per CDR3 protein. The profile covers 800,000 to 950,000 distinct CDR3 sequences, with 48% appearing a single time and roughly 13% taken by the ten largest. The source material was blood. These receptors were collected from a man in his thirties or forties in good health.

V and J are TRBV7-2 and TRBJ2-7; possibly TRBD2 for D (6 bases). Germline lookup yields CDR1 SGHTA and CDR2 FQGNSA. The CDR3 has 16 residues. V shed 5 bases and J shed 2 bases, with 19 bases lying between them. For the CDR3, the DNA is TGTGCCAGCAGCGCCTTGGCGGCGCGGGGAACCTACGAGCAGTACTTC. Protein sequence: CASSALAARGTYEQYF.

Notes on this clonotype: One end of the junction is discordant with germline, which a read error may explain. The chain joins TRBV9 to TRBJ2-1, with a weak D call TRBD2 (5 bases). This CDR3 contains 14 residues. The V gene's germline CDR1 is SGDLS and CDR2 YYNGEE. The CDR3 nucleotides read TGTGCCAGCGGCGTAGAAGCGGCGAACAATGAGCAGTTCTTC. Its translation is CASGVEAANNEQFF. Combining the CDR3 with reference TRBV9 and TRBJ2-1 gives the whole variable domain DSGVTQTPKHLITATGQRVTLRCSPRSGDLSVYWYQQSLDQGLQFLIQYYNGEERAKGNILERFSAQQFPDLHSELNLSSLELGDSALYFCASGVEAANNEQFFGPGTRLTVL.

The CDR3 DNA sequence: TGCAGCGTTGCCGGCAGGCTTAACTATGGCTACACCTTC. It codes for CSVAGRLNYGYTF. The rearrangement links TRBV29-1 to TRBJ1-2; D is unclear. Germline V lookup: CDR1 SQVTM, CDR2 ANQGSEA. This CDR3 is built from 13 residues. The ends were cut back, 4 bases at V and 1 base at J, with 10 bases in the middle.

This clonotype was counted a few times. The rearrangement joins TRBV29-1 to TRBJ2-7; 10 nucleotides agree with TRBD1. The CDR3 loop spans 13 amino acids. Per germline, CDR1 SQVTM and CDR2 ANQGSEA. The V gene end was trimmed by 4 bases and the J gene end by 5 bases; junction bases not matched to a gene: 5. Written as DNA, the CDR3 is TGCAGCGTTGGACAGGGGGCTTCCCACGAGCAGTACTTC. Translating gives CSVGQGASHEQYF.

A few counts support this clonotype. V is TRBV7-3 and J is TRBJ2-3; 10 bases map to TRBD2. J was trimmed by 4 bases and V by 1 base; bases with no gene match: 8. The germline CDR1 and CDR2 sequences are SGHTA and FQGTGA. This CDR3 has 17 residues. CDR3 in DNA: TGTGCCAGCAGCTTAATGTCAAGCGGGGGGGCCGCAGATACGCAGTATTTT. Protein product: CASSLMSSGGAADTQYF. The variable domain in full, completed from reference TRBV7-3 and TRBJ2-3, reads GAGVSQTPSNKVTEKGKYVELRCDPISGHTALYWYRQSLGQGPEFLIYFQGTGAADDSGLPNDRFFAVRPEGSVSTLKIQRTERGDSAVYLCASSLMSSGGAADTQYFGPGTRLTVL.

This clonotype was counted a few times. Written as DNA, the CDR3 is TGTGCCAGCAGGCCACAGAGCTCCTACGAGCAGTACTTC. Translated, it gives CASRPQSSYEQYF. This rearrangement joins TRBV12-3 or TRBV12-4 to TRBJ2-7; D call uncertain. This CDR3 comprises 13 residues. V was trimmed by 6 bases and J by 0 bases, leaving 9 bases between them.

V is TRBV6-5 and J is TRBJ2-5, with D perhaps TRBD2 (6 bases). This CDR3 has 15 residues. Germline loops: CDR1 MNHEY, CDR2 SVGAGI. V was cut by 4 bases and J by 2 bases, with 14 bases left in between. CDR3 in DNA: TGTGCCAGCAGTTTTGGAGTGGGGGGTCAAGAGACCCAGTACTTC. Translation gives CASSFGVGGQETQYF.

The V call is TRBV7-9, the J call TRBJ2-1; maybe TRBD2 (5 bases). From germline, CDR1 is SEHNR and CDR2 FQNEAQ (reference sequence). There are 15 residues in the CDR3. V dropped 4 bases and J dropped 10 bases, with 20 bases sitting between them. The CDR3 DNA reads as TGTGCCAGCAGCTCCGACGGAGGTATATATGGCGAGCAGTTCTTC. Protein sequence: CASSSDGGIYGEQFF.

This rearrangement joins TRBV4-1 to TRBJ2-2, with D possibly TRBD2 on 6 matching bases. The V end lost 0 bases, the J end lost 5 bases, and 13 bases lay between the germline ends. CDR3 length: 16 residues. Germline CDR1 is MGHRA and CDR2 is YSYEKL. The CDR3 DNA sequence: TGCGCCAGCAGCCAAGAACCAGGGAGGAGTACCGGGGAGCTGTTTTTT. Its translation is CASSQEPGRSTGELFF.

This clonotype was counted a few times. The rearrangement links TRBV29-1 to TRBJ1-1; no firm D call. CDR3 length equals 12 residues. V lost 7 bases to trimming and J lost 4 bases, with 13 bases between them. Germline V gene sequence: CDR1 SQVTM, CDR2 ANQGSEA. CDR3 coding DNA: TGCAGCGCCAGACGAGGGTTCACTGAAGCTTTCTTT. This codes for CSARRGFTEAFF.

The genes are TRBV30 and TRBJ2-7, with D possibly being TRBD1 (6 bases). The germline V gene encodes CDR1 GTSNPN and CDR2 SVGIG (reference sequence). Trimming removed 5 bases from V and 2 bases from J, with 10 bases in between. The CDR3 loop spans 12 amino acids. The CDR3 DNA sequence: TGTGCCTGGGGACAGAGCACCTACGAGCAGTACTTC. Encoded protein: CAWGQSTYEQYF.

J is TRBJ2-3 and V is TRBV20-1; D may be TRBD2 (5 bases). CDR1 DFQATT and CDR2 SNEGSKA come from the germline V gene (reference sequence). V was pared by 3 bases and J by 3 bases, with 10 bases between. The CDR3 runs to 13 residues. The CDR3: CSARPSGTDTQYF. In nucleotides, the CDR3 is TGCAGTGCTAGGCCCAGCGGTACAGATACGCAGTATTTT.

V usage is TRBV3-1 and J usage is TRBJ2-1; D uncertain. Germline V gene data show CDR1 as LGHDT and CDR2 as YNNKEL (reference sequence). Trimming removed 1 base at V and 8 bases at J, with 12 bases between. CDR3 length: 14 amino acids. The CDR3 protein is CASSQGSSSDEQFF. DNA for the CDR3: TGTGCCAGCAGCCAAGGGAGTAGCAGCGATGAGCAGTTCTTC.

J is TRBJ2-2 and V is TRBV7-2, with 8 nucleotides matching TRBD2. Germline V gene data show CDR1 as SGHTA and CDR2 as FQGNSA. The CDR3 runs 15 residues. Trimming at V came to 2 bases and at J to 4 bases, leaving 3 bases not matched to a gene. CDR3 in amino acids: CASSLFSGATGELFF. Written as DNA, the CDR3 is TGTGCCAGCAGCTTATTTAGCGGGGCCACCGGGGAGCTGTTTTTT.

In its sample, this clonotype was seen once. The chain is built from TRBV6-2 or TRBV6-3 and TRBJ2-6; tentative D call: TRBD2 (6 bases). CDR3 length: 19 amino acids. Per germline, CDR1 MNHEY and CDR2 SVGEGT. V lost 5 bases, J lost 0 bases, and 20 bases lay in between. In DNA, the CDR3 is TGTGCCAGCAGTATGAAGCGTGGGGGGATGAACTCTGGGGCCAACGTCCTGACTTTC. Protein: CASSMKRGGMNSGANVLTF.

DNA for the CDR3: TGTGCCAGCAGTGAAGAGGACTTTACCCAGTACTTC. Its protein product is CASSEEDFTQYF. V usage is TRBV2 and J usage is TRBJ2-7; a weak D match, TRBD2 (5 bases). Trimming cost V 1 base and J 10 bases, with 11 bases left between them. CDR3 length: 12 residues. Germline CDR1 and CDR2: SNHLY and FYNNEI. The complete variable domain, with remaining parts taken from reference TRBV2 and TRBJ2-7, reads EPEVTQTPSHQVTQMGQEVILRCVPISNHLYFYWYRQILGQKVEFLVSFYNNEISEKSEIFDDQFSVERPDGSNFTLKIRSTKLEDSAMYFCASSEEDFTQYFGPGTRLTVT.

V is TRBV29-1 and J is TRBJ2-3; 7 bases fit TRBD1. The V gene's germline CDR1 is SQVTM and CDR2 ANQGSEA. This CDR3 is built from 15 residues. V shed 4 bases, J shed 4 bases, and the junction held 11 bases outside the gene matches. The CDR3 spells CSVVGGRRYSDTQYF. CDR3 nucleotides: TGCAGCGTTGTAGGGGGCAGGAGGTATTCAGATACGCAGTATTTT.

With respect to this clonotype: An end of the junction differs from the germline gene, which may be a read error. The CDR3 bases are TGTGCCTGCAGTTTCTCAATCTCCTCCGGGACTAGCGGGTCCTACGAGCAGTACTTC. Its protein is CACSFSISSGTSGSYEQYF. The chain joins TRBV6-5 to TRBJ2-7, with 12 bases that match TRBD2. The CDR3 consists of 19 residues. Germline-derived CDR1 and CDR2 are MNHEY and SVGAGI.

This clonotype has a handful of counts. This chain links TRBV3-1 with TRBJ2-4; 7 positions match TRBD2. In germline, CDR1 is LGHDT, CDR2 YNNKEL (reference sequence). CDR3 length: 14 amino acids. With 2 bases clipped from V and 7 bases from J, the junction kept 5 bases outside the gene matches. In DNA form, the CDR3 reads TGTGCCAGCAGCCAAACCCGGGGGGAGAACATTCAGTACTTC. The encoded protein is CASSQTRGENIQYF.

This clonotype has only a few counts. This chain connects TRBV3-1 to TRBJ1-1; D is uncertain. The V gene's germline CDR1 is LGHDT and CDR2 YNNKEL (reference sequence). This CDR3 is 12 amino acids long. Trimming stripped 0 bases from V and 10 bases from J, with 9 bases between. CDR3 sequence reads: CASSQEGRRAFF. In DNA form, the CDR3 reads TGTGCCAGCAGCCAAGAGGGTAGGAGAGCTTTCTTT.

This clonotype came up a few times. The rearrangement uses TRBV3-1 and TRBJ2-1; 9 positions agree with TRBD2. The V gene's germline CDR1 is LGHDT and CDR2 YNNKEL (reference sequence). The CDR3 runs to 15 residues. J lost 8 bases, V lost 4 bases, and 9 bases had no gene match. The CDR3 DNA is TGTGCCAGCAGCCCCCTAGCGGGGAGGATCGATGAGCAGTTCTTC. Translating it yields CASSPLAGRIDEQFF.

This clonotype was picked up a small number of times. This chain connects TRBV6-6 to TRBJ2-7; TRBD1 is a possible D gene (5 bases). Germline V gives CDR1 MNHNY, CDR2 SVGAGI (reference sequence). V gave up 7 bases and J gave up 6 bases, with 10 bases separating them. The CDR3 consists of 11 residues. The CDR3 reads CASTQGSEQYF. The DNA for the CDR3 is TGTGCCAGCACCCAGGGATCCGAGCAGTACTTC.

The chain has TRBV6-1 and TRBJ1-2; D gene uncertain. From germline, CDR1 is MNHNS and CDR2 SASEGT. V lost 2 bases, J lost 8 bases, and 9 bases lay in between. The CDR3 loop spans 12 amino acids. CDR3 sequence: CASSEMSEGYTF. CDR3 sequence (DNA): TGTGCCAGCAGTGAAATGAGCGAGGGCTACACCTTC.

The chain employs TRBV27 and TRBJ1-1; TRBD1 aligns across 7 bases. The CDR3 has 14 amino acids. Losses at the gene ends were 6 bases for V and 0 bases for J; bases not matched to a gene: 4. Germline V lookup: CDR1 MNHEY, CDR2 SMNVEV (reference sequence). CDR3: CASRLGQLNTEAFF. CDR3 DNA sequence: TGTGCCAGCAGGCTGGGACAGCTGAACACTGAAGCTTTCTTT.

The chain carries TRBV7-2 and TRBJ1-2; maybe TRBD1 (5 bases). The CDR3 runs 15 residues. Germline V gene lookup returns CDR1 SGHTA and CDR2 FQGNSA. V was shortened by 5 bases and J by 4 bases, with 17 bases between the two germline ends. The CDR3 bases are TGTGCCAGCAGCCCCGCGGGCGACAGAGCCTATGGCTACACCTTC. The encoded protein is CASSPAGDRAYGYTF.